The rows below give T cell receptor beta chains drawn from one sample of a study of beta chain features in type 1 diabetes. Sequenced by immunoSEQ multiplex PCR; TCRdb stores in-frame clones only, minus some. The top ten clones hold 0.95% to 1.1% of a sample with over 300,000 clones, approximately 9.7% of them seen once. The sequenced sample consisted of central memory CD4+ T cells from blood. These receptors came from a man under 40 with type 1 diabetes. The CDR3 runs from the conserved cysteine through the conserved F or W. A D gene is named only where the DNA matches it firmly.

CDR3aa: CASSLGGTYEQYF
j_gene: TRBJ2-7
v_gene: TRBV5-6
d_gene: NA

CDR3aa: CASDPGQGKDQPQHF
j_gene: TRBJ1-5
v_gene: TRBV6-6
d_gene: TRBD1

CDR3aa: CASSQDVGGAVRAFF
j_gene: TRBJ1-1
v_gene: TRBV4-1
d_gene: NA

CDR3aa: CASSPFSGGAGGELFF
j_gene: TRBJ2-2
v_gene: TRBV7-8
d_gene: TRBD2

CDR3aa: CASSDPRWHEKLFF
j_gene: TRBJ1-4
v_gene: TRBV25-1
d_gene: NA

CDR3aa: CASRLGTANTGELFF
j_gene: TRBJ2-2
v_gene: TRBV2
d_gene: NA

CDR3aa: CASSWDPNQPQHF
j_gene: TRBJ1-5
v_gene: TRBV27
d_gene: NA

CDR3aa: CASSYDRSYEQYF
j_gene: TRBJ2-7
v_gene: TRBV6-5
d_gene: NA

CDR3aa: CSVGTYAEQYF
j_gene: TRBJ2-7
v_gene: TRBV29-1
d_gene: NA

CDR3aa: CASSQGGSYEQYF
j_gene: TRBJ2-7
v_gene: TRBV14
d_gene: NA

CDR3aa: CAISESSSGGAEGQYF
j_gene: TRBJ2-3
v_gene: TRBV10-3
d_gene: TRBD2

CDR3aa: CASSVGGGETQYF
j_gene: TRBJ2-5
v_gene: TRBV9
d_gene: NA

CDR3aa: CASSIQGGSYEQYF
j_gene: TRBJ2-7
v_gene: TRBV19
d_gene: NA

CDR3aa: CASARTGAGTEAFF
j_gene: TRBJ1-1
v_gene: TRBV10-3
d_gene: TRBD1

CDR3aa: CSVEDFFGESTDTQYF
j_gene: TRBJ2-3
v_gene: TRBV29-1
d_gene: NA

CDR3aa: CASSPAAVNEQFF
j_gene: TRBJ2-1
v_gene: TRBV18
d_gene: NA

CDR3aa: CASSPRQVLSYEQYF
j_gene: TRBJ2-7
v_gene: TRBV27
d_gene: NA

CDR3aa: CASTLSLGEQETQYF
j_gene: TRBJ2-5
v_gene: TRBV5-1
d_gene: NA

CDR3aa: CASSLQGGQPQHF
j_gene: TRBJ1-5
v_gene: TRBV7-2
d_gene: TRBD1

CDR3aa: CASSSMTVSREQYF
j_gene: TRBJ2-7
v_gene: TRBV7-2
d_gene: NA

CDR3aa: CASSLALAGSYNEQFF
j_gene: TRBJ2-1
v_gene: TRBV7-2
d_gene: TRBD2

CDR3aa: CASRLSIQNQPQHF
j_gene: TRBJ1-5
v_gene: TRBV28
d_gene: NA

CDR3aa: CASSWLTSSYNSPLHF
j_gene: TRBJ1-6
v_gene: TRBV2
d_gene: NA

CDR3aa: CASSVATLSTDTQYF
j_gene: TRBJ2-3
v_gene: TRBV9
d_gene: NA

CDR3aa: CASSEGQRYGYTF
j_gene: TRBJ1-2
v_gene: TRBV2
d_gene: TRBD1

CDR3aa: CASSKAKGQRYTF
j_gene: TRBJ1-2
v_gene: TRBV21-1
d_gene: NA

CDR3aa: CASSPQPRAQELFF
j_gene: TRBJ1-4
v_gene: TRBV18
d_gene: NA

CDR3aa: CATSRDLIGEKLFF
j_gene: TRBJ1-4
v_gene: TRBV15
d_gene: NA

CDR3aa: CSVEQGGMNTEAFF
j_gene: TRBJ1-1
v_gene: TRBV29-1
d_gene: NA

CDR3aa: CASMRDRGSYEQYF
j_gene: TRBJ2-7
v_gene: TRBV2
d_gene: TRBD1

CDR3aa: CASSYPGGEKLFF
j_gene: TRBJ1-4
v_gene: TRBV6-5
d_gene: NA

CDR3aa: CAWSVRGTEAFF
j_gene: TRBJ1-1
v_gene: TRBV30
d_gene: NA

CDR3aa: CASSSRQNYGYTF
j_gene: TRBJ1-2
v_gene: TRBV28
d_gene: NA

CDR3aa: CASSPGQNTNYGYTF
j_gene: TRBJ1-2
v_gene: TRBV7-9
d_gene: TRBD1

CDR3aa: CASSDSWGSYTF
j_gene: TRBJ1-2
v_gene: TRBV6-4
d_gene: NA

CDR3aa: CASSTDNEQFF
j_gene: TRBJ2-1
v_gene: TRBV28
d_gene: NA

CDR3aa: CSAGQGDYGYTF
j_gene: TRBJ1-2
v_gene: TRBV29-1
d_gene: TRBD1

CDR3aa: CATSRDRPRGYEQFF
j_gene: TRBJ2-1
v_gene: TRBV15
d_gene: NA

CDR3aa: CATPALQGANTGELFF
j_gene: TRBJ2-2
v_gene: TRBV5-1
d_gene: TRBD1

CDR3aa: CASSLSRTTSYEQYF
j_gene: TRBJ2-7
v_gene: TRBV18
d_gene: NA

CDR3aa: CAISEQSGGGGNTIYF
j_gene: TRBJ1-3
v_gene: TRBV10-3
d_gene: TRBD1

CDR3aa: CARRVHPGVETQYF
j_gene: TRBJ2-5
v_gene: TRBV23-1
d_gene: NA

CDR3aa: CATSRGERAPSSYEQYF
j_gene: TRBJ2-7
v_gene: TRBV15
d_gene: NA

CDR3aa: CASRPRTGSSYEQYF
j_gene: TRBJ2-7
v_gene: TRBV4-2
d_gene: NA

CDR3aa: CASPSEDEQFF
j_gene: TRBJ2-1
v_gene: TRBV27
d_gene: NA

CDR3aa: CASSRAGTGGSSGYTF
j_gene: TRBJ1-2
v_gene: TRBV7-8
d_gene: TRBD1

CDR3aa: CASSRTLEQFF
j_gene: TRBJ2-1
v_gene: TRBV5-6
d_gene: NA

CDR3aa: CASSVGAGSGDTQYF
j_gene: TRBJ2-3
v_gene: TRBV9
d_gene: NA

CDR3aa: CASSFRTGFNGYTF
j_gene: TRBJ1-2
v_gene: TRBV7-2
d_gene: TRBD1

CDR3aa: CASSYGGRNYGYTF
j_gene: TRBJ1-2
v_gene: TRBV6-5
d_gene: NA

CDR3aa: CASSLGDGNYGYTF
j_gene: TRBJ1-2
v_gene: TRBV7-9
d_gene: NA

CDR3aa: CASKRTGFHEQYF
j_gene: TRBJ2-7
v_gene: TRBV19
d_gene: TRBD1

CDR3aa: CASSLIVQGGNIQYF
j_gene: TRBJ2-4
v_gene: TRBV13
d_gene: TRBD1

CDR3aa: CASSQRGTANIQYF
j_gene: TRBJ2-4
v_gene: TRBV27
d_gene: TRBD1

CDR3aa: CASSVEGSGSRQYF
j_gene: TRBJ2-7
v_gene: TRBV9
d_gene: NA